This T cell receptor beta chain was recovered during a study of vaccination and CD4 T cells after COVID-19. Turning to this clonotype: Antigen specificity is unknown.

Cultured CD4+ T cell DNA underwent sequencing with the Oncomine TCR Beta short-read assay. TCRdb recomputed calls from the PCR reads with MiXCR, one row per CDR3 protein. This sample carries approximately 20,000 distinct CDR3 sequences, roughly 70% of them seen once, and the ten largest clones take 8.5% to 10%. Germline CDR1 reads MNHEY; CDR2 reads SVGAGI. The germline V and J ends were trimmed by 2 bases and 2 bases, with 12 bases remaining between them. The CDR3 is made up of 16 amino acids. Treatment of the sample: approximately 9-day PBMC culture with coronavirus spike peptide pools or control peptides (ViraFEST assay).

Specimen: CD4+ T cells from blood, cultured in vitro. The clonotype originates from a human donor who had recovered from COVID-19. The J gene is TRBJ2-2, the V gene TRBV6-5; D might be TRBD2 (6 bases). The CDR3 region is CASSYGGLGNTGELFF. The CDR3 DNA sequence: TGTGCCAGCAGTTACGGGGGACTGGGAAACACCGGGGAGCTGTTTTTT.